These T cell receptor beta chains were read from a single sample in a study of cytomegalovirus exposure and HLA in healthy donors. Repertoires were generated with immunoSEQ multiplex PCR, while TCRdb's copy carries only in-frame clones and drops some. The sample holds 150,000 to 200,000 clones, approximately 80% seen once. The material sequenced was PBMCs. The source is a girl under 18 in good health and CMV-seropositive. Each CDR3 is given with its conserved first and last residue. D genes are given only for firm matches. Clone size is stated in some rows and not others, as once, few, many or a class when expanded.

D	V	size	J	CDR3	DNA
TRBD2	TRBV27	.	TRBJ2-3	CASSLFREGLADTQYF	TGTGCCAGCAGTTTATTCCGGGAGGGGTTGGCAGATACGCAGTATTTT
TRBD2	TRBV5-1	.	TRBJ2-1	CASSIGTSGLYNEQFF	TGCGCCAGCAGCATAGGGACTAGCGGGCTCTACAATGAGCAGTTCTTC
TRBD2	TRBV25-1	.	TRBJ2-1	CASSRLAGTYNEQFF	TGTGCCAGCAGCAGACTAGCGGGCACCTACAATGAGCAGTTCTTC
.	TRBV4-3	.	TRBJ2-4	CASSERYTIAKNIQYF	TGCGCCAGCAGCGAGAGGTATACTATAGCCAAAAACATTCAGTACTTC
.	TRBV19	once	TRBJ1-1	CASSPKQGWTEAFF	TGTGCCAGTAGTCCGAAACAGGGATGGACTGAAGCTTTCTTT
.	TRBV6-5	.	TRBJ2-3	CASSYVEGDTQYF	TGTGCCAGCAGTTATGTCGAGGGAGATACGCAGTATTTT
.	TRBV4-2	.	TRBJ2-1	CASYPAVSSSYNEQFF	TGTGCCAGCTACCCCGCGGTATCGAGCTCCTACAATGAGCAGTTCTTC
TRBD2	TRBV13	.	TRBJ2-1	CASSLVSGAYNEQFF	TGTGCCAGCAGCTTGGTAAGCGGGGCCTACAATGAGCAGTTCTTC
.	TRBV7-3	.	TRBJ2-3	CASSLSSGGTDTQYF	TGTGCCAGCAGCTTAAGTAGCGGCGGCACAGATACGCAGTATTTT
.	TRBV27	.	TRBJ2-7	CASSLSGRDVSQHF	TGTGCCAGCAGTTTAAGTGGGCGGGATGTTTCCCAGCACTTC
.	TRBV5-3	.	TRBJ2-5	CARSPSQYF	TGTGCCAGAAGCCCCTCCCAGTACTTC
TRBD2	TRBV25-1	.	TRBJ2-1	CASGAGFNEQFF	TGTGCCAGCGGAGCGGGATTCAATGAGCAGTTCTTC
.	TRBV5-1	once	TRBJ1-1	CASSFRSGQTKLEAFF	TGCGCCAGCAGCTTCCGATCCGGACAGACAAAACTGGAAGCTTTCTTT
TRBD1	TRBV27	.	TRBJ1-2	CASSLAQGAGYGYTF	TGTGCCAGCAGTTTAGCACAGGGGGCTGGCTATGGCTACACCTTC
TRBD2	TRBV20-1	.	TRBJ2-7	CSAILAYEQYF	TGCAGTGCAATACTAGCGTACGAGCAGTACTTC
TRBD2	TRBV5-6	.	TRBJ2-1	CASSLDGGSVYNEQFF	TGTGCCAGCAGCTTGGACGGCGGGAGCGTCTACAATGAGCAGTTCTTC
.	TRBV27	.	TRBJ2-3	CASSPSTGDTQYF	TGTGCCAGCAGTCCCTCGACCGGGGATACGCAGTATTTT
.	TRBV5-1	.	TRBJ2-3	CASSLDRPGDTQYF	TGCGCCAGCAGCTTGGACAGGCCCGGGGATACGCAGTATTTT
TRBD1	TRBV25-1	once	TRBJ1-5	CASSESRQGGNQPQHF	TGTGCCAGCAGTGAATCGCGACAGGGTGGCAATCAGCCCCAGCATTTT
TRBD1	TRBV13	.	TRBJ2-7	CASSLWGQFYEQYF	TGTGCCAGCAGCCTATGGGGACAGTTCTACGAGCAGTACTTC
.	TRBV6-6	few	TRBJ2-7	CASSYTDTYEQYF	TGTGCCAGCAGTTACACTGACACCTACGAGCAGTACTTC
TRBD1	TRBV5-6	.	TRBJ1-5	CASSLGPTGGQPQHF	TGTGCCAGCAGCTTGGGGCCCACAGGGGGTCAGCCCCAGCATTTT
TRBD2	TRBV6-5	once	TRBJ2-3	CASSWTSGLSTDTQYF	TGTGCCAGCAGTTGGACTAGCGGGCTTAGCACAGATACGCAGTATTTT
.	TRBV6-6	once	TRBJ1-1	CASSYSRANTEAFF	TGTGCCAGCAGTTACTCCCGAGCTAACACTGAAGCTTTCTTT
.	TRBV6-5	.	TRBJ1-2	CASSYAKENGYTF	TGTGCCAGCAGTTACGCTAAAGAGAATGGCTACACCTTC
TRBD1	TRBV4-1	.	TRBJ1-5	CASSQVGTGTGAQHF	TGCGCCAGCAGCCAAGTTGGTACAGGGACAGGCGCCCAGCATTTT
TRBD1	TRBV5-8	few	TRBJ1-2	CASSLAGRGLGGYTF	TGTGCCAGCAGCTTGGCCGGCAGGGGGCTTGGTGGCTACACCTTC
TRBD2	TRBV4-1	.	TRBJ2-3	CASSRAGDEHTDTQYF	TGCGCCAGCAGCCGGGCGGGAGACGAACACACAGATACGCAGTATTTT
.	TRBV5-6	.	TRBJ1-1	CASSLEGRRTEAFF	TGTGCCAGCAGCTTGGAGGGGCGAAGGACTGAAGCTTTCTTT
TRBD2	TRBV7-3	.	TRBJ2-7	CASSLTSGRADEQYF	TGTGCCAGCAGCTTAACCAGCGGGAGGGCCGACGAGCAGTACTTC
.	TRBV5-1	.	TRBJ2-5	CASGGSDQETQYF	TGCGCCAGCGGAGGGTCGGATCAAGAGACCCAGTACTTC
TRBD2	TRBV7-6	.	TRBJ2-2	CASSPRTSGRTRELFF	TGTGCCAGCAGCCCACGGACTAGCGGGAGGACCCGGGAGCTGTTTTTT